This T cell receptor (beta chain) was sequenced in a study of radiotherapy plus CTLA-4 blockade in lung cancer. Study-wide findings and caveats: Tumor-origin TCR clones grew in blood after radiotherapy plus ipilimumab.

The table came from immunoSEQ multiplex PCR; TCRdb's copy has only in-frame clones and leaves some out. The table has roughly 45,000 clones, roughly 60% seen once. It was focal radiation plus CTLA-4 blockade with ipilimumab that patients with chemo-refractory metastatic non-small-cell lung cancer received. The germline V gene encodes CDR1 SGHTA and CDR2 FQGNSA. Trimming stripped 0 bases from V and 7 bases from J, with 12 bases between. The CDR3 loop spans 14 amino acids. As for this clone: The antigen remains undetermined.

The specimen comprised peripheral blood, sampled from a patient treated with radiotherapy plus ipilimumab. The V and J genes are TRBV7-2 and TRBJ1-2; D possibly corresponds to TRBD1 (6 bases). The TCR sequence derives from a human donor with non-small cell lung cancer who had a partial response to radiotherapy plus ipilimumab. CDR3 DNA sequence: TGTGCCAGCAGCTTAGCGCGGGGGGCGGGTGGCTACACCTTC. It specifies CASSLARGAGGYTF.